Shown below are 10 T cell receptor beta chains from a single sample sequenced in a study of T cell responses to AZD1222 COVID-19 vaccine. Some clones are missing from TCRdb's copy, which holds only in-frame ones; the method was immunoSEQ multiplex PCR. The data contain approximately 49,000 clones, around 80% of them singletons. The material sequenced was peripheral blood, taken on day 0 of MenACWY control vaccination. The receptors derive from an adult in good health.

The chain carries TRBV4-1 and TRBJ2-2; 7 nucleotides align to TRBD1. This CDR3 is 17 amino acids long. Germline lookup yields CDR1 MGHRA and CDR2 YSYEKL. J was trimmed by 3 bases and V by 0 bases; bases with no gene match: 7. CDR3 sequence (DNA): TGCGCCAGCAGCCAAGATTTGGGCAGGGGGTACACCGGGGAGCTGTTTTTT. Translation gives CASSQDLGRGYTGELFF.

The rearrangement links TRBV2 to TRBJ1-1, with D unresolved. V was cut by 10 bases and J by 7 bases, with 13 bases left in between. The germline V gene has CDR1 SNHLY and CDR2 FYNNEI. CDR3 length: 11 residues. The CDR3 loop reads CAITLLFEAFF. CDR3 bases: TGTGCCATCACACTGTTATTTGAAGCTTTCTTT.

DNA of the CDR3: TGCGCCAGCAGTGAGAGGGCAGGGAACACTGAAGCTTTCTTT. Protein product: CASSERAGNTEAFF. The rearrangement uses TRBV10-1 and TRBJ1-1; no clear D gene. This CDR3 region has 14 residues. CDR1 and CDR2 (germline): WNHNN, SYGVQD (reference sequence). V was trimmed by 2 bases and J by 1 base, leaving 8 bases between them.

The rearrangement uses TRBV5-1 and TRBJ2-2; 8 positions agree with TRBD2. Germline values: CDR1 SGHRS, CDR2 YFSETQ. Losses at the gene ends were 0 bases for V and 6 bases for J; bases not matched to a gene: 7. The CDR3 runs 16 residues. Here the CDR3 reads CASSLAEAGAPGELFF. The CDR3 DNA sequence: TGCGCCAGCAGCTTGGCCGAAGCGGGGGCCCCCGGGGAGCTGTTTTTT.

This clone occurred once. The chain carries TRBV30 and TRBJ2-1; D possibly corresponds to TRBD2 (5 bases). This CDR3 is 13 amino acids long. With 3 bases removed from V and 5 bases from J, the gap between germline ends came to 11 bases. CDR1 is GTSNPN and CDR2 is SVGIG in the germline V gene (reference sequence). This CDR3 reads CAWSRGADNEQFF. The CDR3 coding sequence is TGTGCCTGGAGCCGGGGAGCAGACAATGAGCAGTTCTTC.

This sequence joins TRBV28 and TRBJ2-7; a weak D match, TRBD2 (6 bases). CDR1 MDHEN and CDR2 SYDVKM come from the germline V gene. The CDR3 extends over 16 amino acids. Trimming left V 7 bases short and J 2 bases short, with 21 bases between. CDR3 region: CASTPAGQTYTYEQYF. CDR3 bases: TGTGCCAGCACTCCAGCGGGCCAAACCTACACCTACGAGCAGTACTTC.

This chain connects TRBV7-6 to TRBJ1-3, with a possible D match to TRBD1 (6 bases). Germline assignment: CDR1 SGHVS and CDR2 FNYEAQ. Deletions cut 2 bases from V and 0 bases from J, with 14 bases between. This CDR3 comprises 17 residues. The CDR3 DNA is TGTGCCAGCAGCTTATCGTCAGGGGCCAGCTCTGGAAACACCATATATTTT. As protein: CASSLSSGASSGNTIYF.

The chain employs TRBV10-2 and TRBJ1-5, with 7 nucleotides matching TRBD1. The CDR3 covers 14 residues. The germline CDR1 and CDR2 sequences are WSHSY and SAAADI. The junction had 3 bases not matched to a gene; V was cut back by 0 bases and J by 7 bases. As DNA, the CDR3 is TGCGCCAGCAGTGAGTCAGGGGGCGCCCAGCCCCAGCATTTT. Translating it yields CASSESGGAQPQHF.

The chain carries TRBV5-4 and TRBJ1-1, with TRBD1 as a possible D gene (5 bases). Trimming left V 4 bases short and J 4 bases short, with 23 bases between. The CDR3 consists of 17 residues. Germline-derived CDR1 and CDR2 are SGHNT and YYREEE (reference sequence). CDR3 bases: TGTGCCAGCAGCCCGGCCGGGGCCCTAGTAGCTTCCACTGAAGCTTTCTTT. Translation: CASSPAGALVASTEAFF.

The chain links TRBV5-1 to TRBJ1-1, with D unclear. The V gene lost 0 bases and the J gene lost 7 bases, with 7 bases spanning the gap. Germline CDR1 SGHRS, CDR2 YFSETQ. The CDR3 covers 12 residues. CDR3: CASSLDGREAFF. In nucleotides, the CDR3 is TGCGCCAGCAGCTTGGACGGACGTGAAGCTTTCTTT.